Presented here are 7 T cell receptor beta chains from one specimen sequenced in a study of cytomegalovirus exposure and HLA in healthy donors. A multiplex PCR was run with 60 Vbeta primers and 13 Jbeta primers. Clones were sequenced by immunoSEQ multiplex PCR, and TCRdb holds only the in-frame ones, with some missing. Of 200,000 to 250,000 clones listed, more than 75% were seen once; the top ten hold around 1.2%. The source material was PBMCs. These receptors were obtained from a human donor in good health.

This chain joins TRBV19 and TRBJ2-7; a weak D match, TRBD2 (6 bases). Germline assignment: CDR1 LNHDA and CDR2 SQIVND (reference sequence). Trimming pared 1 base from V and 0 bases from J, leaving 10 bases between. CDR3 length: 15 residues. The CDR3 loop reads CASSIVPGDSYEQYF. As DNA, the CDR3 is TGTGCCAGTAGTATAGTGCCGGGAGACTCCTACGAGCAGTACTTC.

This clone was seen a handful of times. This sample also contains other DNA sequences that code for the same CDR3. This chain connects TRBV5-1 to TRBJ1-1; D remains ambiguous. The CDR3 covers 11 residues. CDR1 is SGHRS, CDR2 YFSETQ, per germline. Trimming cost V 0 bases and J 6 bases, with 3 bases left between them. CDR3 DNA: TGCGCCAGCAGCTTGGGCGCTGAAGCTTTCTTT. This encodes CASSLGAEAFF.

V is TRBV6-5 and J is TRBJ2-1; D perhaps matches TRBD2 (5 bases). CDR1 MNHEY and CDR2 SVGAGI come from the germline V gene. The CDR3 extends over 14 amino acids. The germline V and J ends were trimmed by 0 bases and 7 bases, with 10 bases remaining between them. The CDR3: CASSYSSGLNEQFF. The CDR3 DNA reads TGTGCCAGCAGTTACTCGAGTGGACTGAATGAGCAGTTCTTC.

The V and J genes are TRBV27 and TRBJ2-1; 10 bases are shared with TRBD2. The CDR3 sequence is 14 residues long. Germline CDR1 is MNHEY and CDR2 is SMNVEV (reference sequence). V lost 6 bases to trimming and J lost 9 bases; unmatched junction nucleotides: 8. CDR3 protein: CASRWLAGVPEQFF. The CDR3 region has the DNA TGTGCCAGCAGATGGCTAGCGGGAGTTCCTGAGCAGTTCTTC.

This sequence joins TRBV7-9 and TRBJ2-5; 12 nucleotides align to TRBD1. Germline V CDR1 and CDR2: SEHNR, FQNEAQ (reference sequence). The V and J ends lost 0 bases and 5 bases, in that order; junction bases with no gene match: 4. The CDR3 totals 16 residues. The CDR3 region is CASSLAGTGGAETQYF. CDR3 nucleotide sequence: TGTGCCAGCAGCTTAGCCGGGACAGGGGGCGCGGAGACCCAGTACTTC.

CDR3 sequence: CASSESGSLIYNEQFF. In DNA form, the CDR3 reads TGTGCCAGCAGTGAATCTGGTAGTCTTATTTACAATGAGCAGTTCTTC. The gene calls are TRBV25-1 and TRBJ2-1; D remains ambiguous. Germline V CDR1 and CDR2: MGHDK, SYGVNS. The CDR3 consists of 16 residues. Trimming stripped 1 base from V and 4 bases from J, with 14 bases between.

The chain joins TRBV5-1 to TRBJ2-7; TRBD2 agrees at 10 bases. Germline V gives CDR1 SGHRS, CDR2 YFSETQ. This CDR3 is built from 14 residues. The junction had 8 bases not matched to a gene; V was cut back by 4 bases and J by 7 bases. The chain's CDR3 is CASSPVAGGGEQYF. The CDR3 DNA is TGCGCCAGCAGCCCCGTAGCGGGAGGAGGGGAGCAGTACTTC.